This T cell receptor (beta chain) originates from a study of blood T cells in healthy people across ages. The CDR3 consists of 15 residues. V lost 3 bases and J 4 bases, leaving 13 bases between the germline ends. This clonotype was seen only a few times. The authors ran a second PCR of about 7 to 12 cycles using a sample-barcoded 5' primer and a J-beta primer mix. TCRdb independently ran MiXCR on the 5' RACE reads; one entry per CDR3 protein. This table has 750,000 to 1,000,000 distinct CDR3 sequences, about 29% appearing once. The same data also contributed to another study, on T cells of mothers and their children. This second study says: Six or seven children and their three healthy Caucasian mothers were the donors.

This clonotype was sampled from a woman between 35 and 50 years old in good health. The chain combines TRBV12-3 or TRBV12-4 with TRBJ2-1; D might be TRBD1 or TRBD2, each matching 6 bases. Sequencing was carried out using blood. As DNA, the CDR3 is TGTGCCAGCAGTTTGAGGGGGGCCAGGTACAATGAGCAGTTCTTC. Translation: CASSLRGARYNEQFF.